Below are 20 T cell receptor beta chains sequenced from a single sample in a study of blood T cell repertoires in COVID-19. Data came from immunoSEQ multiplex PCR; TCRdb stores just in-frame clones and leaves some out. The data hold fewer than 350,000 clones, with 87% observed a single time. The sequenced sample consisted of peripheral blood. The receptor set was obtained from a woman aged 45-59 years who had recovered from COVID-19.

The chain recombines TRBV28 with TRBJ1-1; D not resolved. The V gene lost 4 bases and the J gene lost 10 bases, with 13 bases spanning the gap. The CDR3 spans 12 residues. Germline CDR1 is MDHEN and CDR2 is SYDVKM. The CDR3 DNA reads TGTGCCAGCAGTTCAAGCGGCCCAGCAGCTTTCTTT. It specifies CASSSSGPAAFF. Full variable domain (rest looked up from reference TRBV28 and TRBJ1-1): DVKVTQSSRYLVKRTGEKVFLECVQDMDHENMFWYRQDPGLGLRLIYFSYDVKMKEKGDIPEGYSVSREKKERFSLILESASTNQTSMYLCASSSSGPAAFFGQGTRLTVV.

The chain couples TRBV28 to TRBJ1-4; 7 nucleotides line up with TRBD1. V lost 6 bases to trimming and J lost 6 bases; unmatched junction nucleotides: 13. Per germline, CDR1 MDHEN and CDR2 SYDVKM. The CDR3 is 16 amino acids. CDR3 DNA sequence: TGTGCCAGCAGCCTCACGCGGGACAGAGGGGATGAAAAACTGTTTTTT. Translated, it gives CASSLTRDRGDEKLFF. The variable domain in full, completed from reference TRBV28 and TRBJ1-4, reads DVKVTQSSRYLVKRTGEKVFLECVQDMDHENMFWYRQDPGLGLRLIYFSYDVKMKEKGDIPEGYSVSREKKERFSLILESASTNQTSMYLCASSLTRDRGDEKLFFGSGTQLSVL.

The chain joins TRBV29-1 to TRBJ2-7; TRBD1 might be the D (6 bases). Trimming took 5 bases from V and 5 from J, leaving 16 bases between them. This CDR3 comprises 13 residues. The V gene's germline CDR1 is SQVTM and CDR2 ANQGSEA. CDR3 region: CSVLDSSSDEQYF. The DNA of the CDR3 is TGCAGCGTTCTGGACAGTTCCTCGGACGAGCAGTACTTC.

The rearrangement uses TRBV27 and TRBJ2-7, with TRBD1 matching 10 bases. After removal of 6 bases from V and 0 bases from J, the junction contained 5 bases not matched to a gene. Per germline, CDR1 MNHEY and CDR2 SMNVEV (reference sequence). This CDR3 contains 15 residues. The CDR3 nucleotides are TGTGCCAGCAGAAGACAGGGGGCAAGCTCCTACGAGCAGTACTTC. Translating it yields CASRRQGASSYEQYF.

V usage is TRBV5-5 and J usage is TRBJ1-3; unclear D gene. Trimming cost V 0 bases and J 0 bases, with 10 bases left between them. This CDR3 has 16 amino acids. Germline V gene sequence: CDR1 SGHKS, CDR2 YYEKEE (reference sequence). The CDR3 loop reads CASSLGSPYSGNTIYF. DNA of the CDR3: TGTGCCAGCAGCTTGGGCAGTCCATACTCTGGAAACACCATATATTTT.

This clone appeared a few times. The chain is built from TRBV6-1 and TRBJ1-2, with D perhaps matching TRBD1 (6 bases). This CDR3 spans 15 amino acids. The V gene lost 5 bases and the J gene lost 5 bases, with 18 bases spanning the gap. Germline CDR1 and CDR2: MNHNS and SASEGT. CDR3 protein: CASSTPDSRGYGYTF. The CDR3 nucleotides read TGTGCCAGCAGTACCCCGGACAGCAGAGGGTATGGCTACACCTTC.

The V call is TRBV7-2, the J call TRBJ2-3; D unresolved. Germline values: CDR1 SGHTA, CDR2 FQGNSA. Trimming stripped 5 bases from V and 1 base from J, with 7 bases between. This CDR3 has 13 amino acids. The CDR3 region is CASSIVRTDTQYF. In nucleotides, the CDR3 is TGTGCCAGCAGCATCGTCCGCACAGATACGCAGTATTTT.

The CDR3 region is CASKLANPPEAFF. The DNA for the CDR3 is TGTGCCAGCAAGTTAGCAAACCCCCCTGAAGCTTTCTTT. The genes are TRBV28 and TRBJ1-1, with D unresolved. Deletions cut 7 bases from V and 6 bases from J, with 15 bases between. Germline loops: CDR1 MDHEN, CDR2 SYDVKM. The CDR3 loop spans 13 amino acids.

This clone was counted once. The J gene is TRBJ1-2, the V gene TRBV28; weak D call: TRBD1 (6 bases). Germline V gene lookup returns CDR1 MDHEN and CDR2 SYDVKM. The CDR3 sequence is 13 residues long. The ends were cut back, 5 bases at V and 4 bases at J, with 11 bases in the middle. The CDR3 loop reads CASSTGQIYGYTF. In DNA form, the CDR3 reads TGTGCCAGCAGTACCGGACAGATCTATGGCTACACCTTC.

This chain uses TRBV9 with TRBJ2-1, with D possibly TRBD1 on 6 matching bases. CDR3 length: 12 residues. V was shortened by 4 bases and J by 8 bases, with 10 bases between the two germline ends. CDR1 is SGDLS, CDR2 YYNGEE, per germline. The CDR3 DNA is TGTGCCAGCAGCAACAGGGTCCATGAGCAGTTCTTC. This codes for CASSNRVHEQFF. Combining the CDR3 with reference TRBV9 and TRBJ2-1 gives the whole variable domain DSGVTQTPKHLITATGQRVTLRCSPRSGDLSVYWYQQSLDQGLQFLIQYYNGEERAKGNILERFSAQQFPDLHSELNLSSLELGDSALYFCASSNRVHEQFFGPGTRLTVL.

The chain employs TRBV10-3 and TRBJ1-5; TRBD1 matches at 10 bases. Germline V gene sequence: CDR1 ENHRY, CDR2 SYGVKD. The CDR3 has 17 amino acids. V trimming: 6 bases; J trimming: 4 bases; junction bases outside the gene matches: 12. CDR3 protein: CAISRDPGQGRNQPQHF. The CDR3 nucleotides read TGTGCCATCAGCAGAGATCCGGGACAGGGGAGGAATCAGCCCCAGCATTTT.

The CDR3 sequence: CASSTGWYEQYF. In nucleotides, the CDR3 is TGTGCCAGCAGTACAGGATGGTACGAGCAGTACTTC. The V call is TRBV2, the J call TRBJ2-7; a weak D match, TRBD1 (5 bases). Germline V lookup: CDR1 SNHLY, CDR2 FYNNEI. V gave up 5 bases and J gave up 4 bases, with 9 bases separating them. The length of the CDR3 is 12 residues.

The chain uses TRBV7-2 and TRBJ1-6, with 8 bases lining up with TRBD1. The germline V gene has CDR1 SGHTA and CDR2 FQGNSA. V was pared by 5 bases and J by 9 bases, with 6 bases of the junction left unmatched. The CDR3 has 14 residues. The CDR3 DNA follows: TGTGCCAGCAGCATAAGACAGGGGCTTTCACCCCTCCACTTT. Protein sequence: CASSIRQGLSPLHF.

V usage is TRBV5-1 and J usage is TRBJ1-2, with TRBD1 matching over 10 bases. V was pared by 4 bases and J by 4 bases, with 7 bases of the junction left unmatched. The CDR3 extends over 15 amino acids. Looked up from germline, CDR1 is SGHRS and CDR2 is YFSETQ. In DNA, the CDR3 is TGCGCCAGCAGCATCGGGACAGGGGACCTCTATGGCTACACCTTC. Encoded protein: CASSIGTGDLYGYTF.

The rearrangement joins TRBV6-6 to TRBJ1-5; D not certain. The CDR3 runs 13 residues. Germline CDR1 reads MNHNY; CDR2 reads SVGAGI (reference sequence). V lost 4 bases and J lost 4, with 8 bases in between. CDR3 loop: CASSLNRNQPQHF. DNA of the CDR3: TGTGCCAGCAGTTTGAACAGAAATCAGCCCCAGCATTTT.

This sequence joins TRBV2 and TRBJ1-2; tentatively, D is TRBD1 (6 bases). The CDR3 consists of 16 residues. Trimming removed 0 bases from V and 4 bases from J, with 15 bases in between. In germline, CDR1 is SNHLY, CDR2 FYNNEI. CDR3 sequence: CASSEAAGQLIYGYTF. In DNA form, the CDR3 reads TGTGCCAGCAGTGAAGCGGCCGGACAGCTAATCTATGGCTACACCTTC.

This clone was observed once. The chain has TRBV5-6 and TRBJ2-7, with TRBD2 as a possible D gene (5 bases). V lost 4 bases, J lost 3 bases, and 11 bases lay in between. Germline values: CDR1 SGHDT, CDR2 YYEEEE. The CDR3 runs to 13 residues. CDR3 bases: TGTGCCAGCAGCCCGGGGAGAGACTACGAGCAGTACTTC. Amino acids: CASSPGRDYEQYF.

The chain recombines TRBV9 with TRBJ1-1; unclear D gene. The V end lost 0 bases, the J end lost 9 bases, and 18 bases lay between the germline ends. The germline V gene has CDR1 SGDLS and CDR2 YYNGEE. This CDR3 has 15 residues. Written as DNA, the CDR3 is TGTGCCAGCAGCGTAGTGTCAGACACCCAACGCCAAGCTTTCTTT. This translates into CASSVVSDTQRQAFF.

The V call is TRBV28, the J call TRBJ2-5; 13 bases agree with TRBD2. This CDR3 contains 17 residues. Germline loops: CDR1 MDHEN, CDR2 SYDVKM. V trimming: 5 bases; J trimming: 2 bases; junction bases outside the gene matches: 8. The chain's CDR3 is CASSPSLGLAGQETQYF. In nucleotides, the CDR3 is TGTGCCAGCAGTCCATCACTGGGACTAGCGGGACAAGAGACCCAGTACTTC.

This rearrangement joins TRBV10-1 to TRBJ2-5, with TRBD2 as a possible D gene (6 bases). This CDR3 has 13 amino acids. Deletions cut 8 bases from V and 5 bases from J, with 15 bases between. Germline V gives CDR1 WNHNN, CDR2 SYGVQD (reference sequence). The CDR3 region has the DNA TGCGCCAGCCGGGAACTAGCAGGCGAGACCCAGTACTTC. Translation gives CASRELAGETQYF.